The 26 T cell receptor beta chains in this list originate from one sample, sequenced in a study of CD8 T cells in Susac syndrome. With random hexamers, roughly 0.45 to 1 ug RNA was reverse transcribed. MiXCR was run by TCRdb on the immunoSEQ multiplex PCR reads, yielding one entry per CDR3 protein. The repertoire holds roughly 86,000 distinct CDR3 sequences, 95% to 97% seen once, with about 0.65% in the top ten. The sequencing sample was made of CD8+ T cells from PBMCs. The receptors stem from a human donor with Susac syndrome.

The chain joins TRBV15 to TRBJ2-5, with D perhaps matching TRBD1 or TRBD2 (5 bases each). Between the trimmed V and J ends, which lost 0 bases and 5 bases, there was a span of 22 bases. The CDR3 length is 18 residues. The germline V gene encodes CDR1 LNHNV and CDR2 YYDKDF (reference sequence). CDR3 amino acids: CATSRDQGRGPRKETQYF. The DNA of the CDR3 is TGTGCCACCAGCAGAGATCAGGGACGCGGTCCGAGAAAGGAGACCCAGTACTTC.

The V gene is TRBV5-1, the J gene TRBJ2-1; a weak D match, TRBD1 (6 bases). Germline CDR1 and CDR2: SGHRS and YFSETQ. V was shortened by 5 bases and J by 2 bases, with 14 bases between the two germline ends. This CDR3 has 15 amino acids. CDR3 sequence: CASRGRGQPYNEQFF. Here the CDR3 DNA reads TGCGCCAGCAGGGGCAGGGGTCAACCCTACAATGAGCAGTTCTTC.

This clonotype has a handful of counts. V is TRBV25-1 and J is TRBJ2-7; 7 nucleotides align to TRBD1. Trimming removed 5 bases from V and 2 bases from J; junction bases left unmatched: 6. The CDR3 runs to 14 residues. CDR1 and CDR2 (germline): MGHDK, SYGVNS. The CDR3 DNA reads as TGTGCCAGCAGTCTCCGGGACAGAGCCTACGAGCAGTACTTC. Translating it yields CASSLRDRAYEQYF.

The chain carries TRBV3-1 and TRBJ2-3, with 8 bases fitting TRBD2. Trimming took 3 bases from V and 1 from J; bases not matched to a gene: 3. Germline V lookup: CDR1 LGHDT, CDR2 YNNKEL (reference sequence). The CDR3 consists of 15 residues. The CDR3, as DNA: TGTGCCAGCAGCCAGGTTAGCGGGGGCACAGATACGCAGTATTTT. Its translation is CASSQVSGGTDTQYF.

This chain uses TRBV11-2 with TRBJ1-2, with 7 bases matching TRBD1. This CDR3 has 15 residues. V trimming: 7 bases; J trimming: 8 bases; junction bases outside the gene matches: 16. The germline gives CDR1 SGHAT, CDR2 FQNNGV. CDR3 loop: CASTPGGAGGKGYTF. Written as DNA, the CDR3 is TGTGCCAGCACCCCAGGTGGTGCAGGGGGGAAGGGCTACACCTTC.

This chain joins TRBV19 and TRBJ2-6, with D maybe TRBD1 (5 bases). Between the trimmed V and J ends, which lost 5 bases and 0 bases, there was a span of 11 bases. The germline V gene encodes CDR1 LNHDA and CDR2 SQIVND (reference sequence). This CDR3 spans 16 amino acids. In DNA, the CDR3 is TGTGCCAGTAGTTTTGAACAGGTCTCTGGGGCCAACGTCCTGACTTTC. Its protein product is CASSFEQVSGANVLTF.

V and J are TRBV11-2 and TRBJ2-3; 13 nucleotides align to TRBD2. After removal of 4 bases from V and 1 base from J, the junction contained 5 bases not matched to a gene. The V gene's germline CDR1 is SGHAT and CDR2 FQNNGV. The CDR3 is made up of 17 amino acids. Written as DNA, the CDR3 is TGTGCCAGCAGCTCTTCCGGACTAGCGGGGGGCACAGATACGCAGTATTTT. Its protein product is CASSSSGLAGGTDTQYF.

The CDR3 spells CASSLRGAAGVITDTQYF. The DNA for the CDR3 is TGTGCCAGCAGCCTCCGGGGGGCAGCGGGGGTGATCACAGATACGCAGTATTTT. The chain combines TRBV5-6 with TRBJ2-3, with TRBD2 identical over 8 bases. Germline CDR1 reads SGHDT; CDR2 reads YYEEEE. V dropped 4 bases and J dropped 2; count of bases not matched to a gene: 15. This CDR3 spans 18 amino acids. The variable domain in full, with the rest retrieved from reference TRBV5-6 and TRBJ2-3, is DAGVTQSPTHLIKTRGQQVTLRCSPKSGHDTVSWYQQALGQGPQFIFQYYEEEERQRGNFPDRFSGHQFPNYSSELNVNALLLGDSALYLCASSLRGAAGVITDTQYFGPGTRLTVL.

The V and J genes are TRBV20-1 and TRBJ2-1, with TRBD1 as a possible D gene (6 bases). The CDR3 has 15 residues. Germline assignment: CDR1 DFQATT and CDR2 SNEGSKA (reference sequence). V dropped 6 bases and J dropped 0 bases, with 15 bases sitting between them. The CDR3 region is CSAAPMDSSYNEQFF. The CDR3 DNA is TGCAGTGCAGCCCCGATGGACAGCTCCTACAATGAGCAGTTCTTC.

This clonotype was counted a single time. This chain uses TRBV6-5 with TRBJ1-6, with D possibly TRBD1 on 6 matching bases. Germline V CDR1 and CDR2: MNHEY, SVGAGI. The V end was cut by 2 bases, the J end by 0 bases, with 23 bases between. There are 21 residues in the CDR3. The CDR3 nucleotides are TGTGCCAGCAGTTACGGATCAGGGGAATTGGGCTTGGGCTCCTATAATTCACCCCTCCACTTT. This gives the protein CASSYGSGELGLGSYNSPLHF.

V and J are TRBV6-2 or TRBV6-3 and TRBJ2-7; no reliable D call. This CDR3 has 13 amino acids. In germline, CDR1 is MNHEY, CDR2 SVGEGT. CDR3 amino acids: CASRVTRSYEQYF. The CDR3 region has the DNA TGTGCGTCAAGGGTAACAAGGTCCTACGAGCAGTACTTC.

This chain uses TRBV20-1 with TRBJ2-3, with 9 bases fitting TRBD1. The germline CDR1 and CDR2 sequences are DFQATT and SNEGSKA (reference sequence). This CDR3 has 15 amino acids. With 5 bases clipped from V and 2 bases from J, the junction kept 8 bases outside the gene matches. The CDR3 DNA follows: TGCAGTGCTCTCAAGGGACAGGGAAACACAGATACGCAGTATTTT. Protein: CSALKGQGNTDTQYF.

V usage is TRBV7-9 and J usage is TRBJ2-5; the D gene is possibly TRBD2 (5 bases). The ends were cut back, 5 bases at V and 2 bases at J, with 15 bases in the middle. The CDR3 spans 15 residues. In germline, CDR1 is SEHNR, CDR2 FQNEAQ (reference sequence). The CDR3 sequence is CASSLMGGQQETQYF. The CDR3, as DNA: TGTGCCAGCAGCCTTATGGGCGGGCAGCAAGAGACCCAGTACTTC.

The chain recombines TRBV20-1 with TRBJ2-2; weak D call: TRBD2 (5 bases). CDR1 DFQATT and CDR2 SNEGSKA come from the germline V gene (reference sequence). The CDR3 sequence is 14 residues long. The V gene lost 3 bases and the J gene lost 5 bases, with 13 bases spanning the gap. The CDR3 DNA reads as TGCAGTGCTAGGGGTTCAAGAGGGACCGGGGAGCTGTTTTTT. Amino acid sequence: CSARGSRGTGELFF.

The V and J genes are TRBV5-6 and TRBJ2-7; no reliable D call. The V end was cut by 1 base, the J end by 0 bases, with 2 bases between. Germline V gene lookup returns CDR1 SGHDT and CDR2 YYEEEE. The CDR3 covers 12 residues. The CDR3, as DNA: TGTGCCAGCAGCTTGAACTCCTACGAGCAGTACTTC. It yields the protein CASSLNSYEQYF.

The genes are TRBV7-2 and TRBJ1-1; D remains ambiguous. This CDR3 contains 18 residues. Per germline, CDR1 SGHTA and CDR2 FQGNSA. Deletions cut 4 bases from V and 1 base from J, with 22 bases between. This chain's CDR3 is CASSSRPRRSATNTEAFF. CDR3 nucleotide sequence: TGTGCCAGCAGCTCGCGACCCCGTCGGTCAGCGACGAACACTGAAGCTTTCTTT.

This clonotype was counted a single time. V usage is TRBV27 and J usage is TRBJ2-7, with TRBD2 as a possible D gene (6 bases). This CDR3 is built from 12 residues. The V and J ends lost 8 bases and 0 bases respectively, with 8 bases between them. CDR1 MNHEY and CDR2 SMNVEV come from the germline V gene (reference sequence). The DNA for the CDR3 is TGTGCCAGCCGGGGGACCTCCTACGAGCAGTACTTC. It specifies CASRGTSYEQYF.

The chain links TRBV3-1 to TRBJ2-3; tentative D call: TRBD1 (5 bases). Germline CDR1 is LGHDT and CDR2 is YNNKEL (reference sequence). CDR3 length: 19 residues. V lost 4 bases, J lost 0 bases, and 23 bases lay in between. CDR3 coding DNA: TGTGCCAGCAGCCCACCAAGTAAGGGGCGCAGGTATAGCACAGATACGCAGTATTTT. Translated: CASSPPSKGRRYSTDTQYF.

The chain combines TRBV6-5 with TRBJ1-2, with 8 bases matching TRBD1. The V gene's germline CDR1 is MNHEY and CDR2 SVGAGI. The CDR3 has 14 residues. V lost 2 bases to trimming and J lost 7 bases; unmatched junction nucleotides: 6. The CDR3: CASSYGTGVSGYTF. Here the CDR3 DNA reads TGTGCCAGCAGTTACGGGACAGGAGTGAGTGGCTACACCTTC.

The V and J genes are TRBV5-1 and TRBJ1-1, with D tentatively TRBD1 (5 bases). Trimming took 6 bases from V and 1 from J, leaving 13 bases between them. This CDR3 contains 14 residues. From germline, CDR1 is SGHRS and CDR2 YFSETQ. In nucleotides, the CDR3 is TGCGCCAGCAAATCTGGGGGGGGGAACACTGAAGCTTTCTTT. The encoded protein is CASKSGGGNTEAFF.

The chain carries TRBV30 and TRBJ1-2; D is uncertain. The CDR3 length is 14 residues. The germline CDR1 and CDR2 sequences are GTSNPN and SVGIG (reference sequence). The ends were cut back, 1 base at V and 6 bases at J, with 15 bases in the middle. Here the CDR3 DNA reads TGTGCCTGGAGTGGCTTGGGGATTCGGGATGGCTACACCTTC. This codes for CAWSGLGIRDGYTF.

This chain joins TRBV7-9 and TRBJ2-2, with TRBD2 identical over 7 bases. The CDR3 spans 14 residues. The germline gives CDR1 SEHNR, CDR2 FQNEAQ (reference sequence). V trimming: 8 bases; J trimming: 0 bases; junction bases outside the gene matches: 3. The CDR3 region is CASAAGANTGELFF. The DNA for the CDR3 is TGTGCCAGCGCGGCGGGGGCGAACACCGGGGAGCTGTTTTTT.

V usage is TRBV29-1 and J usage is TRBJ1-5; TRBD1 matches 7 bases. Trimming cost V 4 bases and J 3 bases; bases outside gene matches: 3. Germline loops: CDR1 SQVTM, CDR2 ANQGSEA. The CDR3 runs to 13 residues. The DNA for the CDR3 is TGCAGCGTTGGGACAGGATTCAATCAGCCCCAGCATTTT. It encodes CSVGTGFNQPQHF. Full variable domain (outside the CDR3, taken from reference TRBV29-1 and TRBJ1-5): SAVISQKPSRDICQRGTSLTIQCQVDSQVTMMFWYRQQPGQSLTLIATANQGSEATYESGFVIDKFPISRPNLTFSTLTVSNMSPEDSSIYLCSVGTGFNQPQHFGDGTRLSIL.

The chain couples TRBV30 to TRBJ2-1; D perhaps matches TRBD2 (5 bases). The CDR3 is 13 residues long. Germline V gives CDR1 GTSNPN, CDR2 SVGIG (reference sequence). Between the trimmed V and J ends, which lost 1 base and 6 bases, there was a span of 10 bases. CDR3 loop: CAWSAGWINEQFF. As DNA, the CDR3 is TGTGCCTGGAGTGCGGGATGGATCAATGAGCAGTTCTTC.

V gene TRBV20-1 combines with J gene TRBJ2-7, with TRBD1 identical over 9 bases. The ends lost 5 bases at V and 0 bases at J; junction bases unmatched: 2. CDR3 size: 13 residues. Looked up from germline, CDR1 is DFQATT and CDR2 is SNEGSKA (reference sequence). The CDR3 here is CSAEGQGSYEQYF. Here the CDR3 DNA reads TGCAGTGCTGAGGGACAGGGCTCCTACGAGCAGTACTTC.

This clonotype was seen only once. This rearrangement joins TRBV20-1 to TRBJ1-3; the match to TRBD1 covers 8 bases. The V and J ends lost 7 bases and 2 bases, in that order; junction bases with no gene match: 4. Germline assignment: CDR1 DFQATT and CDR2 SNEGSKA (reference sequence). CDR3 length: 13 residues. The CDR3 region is CSVTQGAGNTIYF. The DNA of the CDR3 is TGCAGTGTTACACAGGGGGCTGGAAACACCATATATTTT.